One and the same sample provided the 2 T cell receptor beta chains below, sequenced in a study of T-cell reconstitution after alpha-beta-depleted transplantation in children. The TCRbeta library incorporated unique molecular identifiers. TCRdb re-derived calls from the PCR reads in MiXCR, one entry per CDR3 protein. The table has about 610,000 distinct CDR3 sequences, over 9.5% seen once. The source was PBMCs from the stem cell graft donor, collected from the stem cell graft. The receptors derive from a human donor who donated a stem cell graft to a child with acute myeloid leukemia.

At least ten counts were recorded for this clonotype. The rearrangement links TRBV24-1 to TRBJ2-1, with D unresolved. Germline V CDR1 and CDR2: KGHDR, SFDVKD. The V and J ends lost 5 bases and 5 bases respectively, with 12 bases between them. The CDR3 loop spans 14 amino acids. The CDR3 bases are TGTGCCACCAGTGTAGACTCAAATAACAATGAGCAGTTCTTC. Amino acid sequence: CATSVDSNNNEQFF.

The rearrangement joins TRBV7-2 to TRBJ2-5; D call uncertain. The germline CDR1 and CDR2 sequences are SGHTA and FQGNSA. The CDR3 sequence is 12 residues long. Trimming took 5 bases from V and 4 from J, leaving 8 bases between them. CDR3 coding DNA: TGTGCCAGCAGCCCGGACCCAGAGACCCAGTACTTC. Its translation is CASSPDPETQYF.